Listed below are T cell receptor beta chains from one sample, sequenced in a study of cytomegalovirus exposure and HLA in healthy donors. TCRdb's copy holds only in-frame clones and misses some; the assay was immunoSEQ multiplex PCR. The data contain 260,000 or so clones, roughly 90% of them seen just once; the ten biggest clones take up over 0.85%. Source material: PBMCs. The receptor set was obtained from a woman in her late teens or twenties in good health and CMV-seronegative. CDR3s include the opening cysteine and the closing phenylalanine or tryptophan. The order of the fields is clone size, D gene, CDR3 length, J gene, V gene, CDR3 protein, CDR3 DNA. The D gene is left open where the match is weak. Expanded clones get a size class; other rows say once, few or many, or leave the size out.

. | . | 11 | TRBJ1-4 | TRBV19 | CATRGIEKLFF | TGTGCCACCCGGGGGATTGAAAAACTGTTTTTT
. | TRBD2 | 15 | TRBJ2-2 | TRBV27 | CASRTGLYHTGELFF | TGTGCCAGCAGGACGGGACTATACCACACCGGGGAGCTGTTTTTT
few | TRBD1 | 17 | TRBJ2-7 | TRBV28 | CASSRHTQGAIFYEQYF | TGTGCCAGCAGTCGACACACACAGGGGGCGATCTTCTACGAGCAGTACTTC
. | TRBD1 | 14 | TRBJ1-2 | TRBV25-1 | CASREQGENYGYTF | TGTGCCAGCAGAGAACAGGGGGAAAACTATGGCTACACCTTC
. | TRBD1 | 14 | TRBJ1-5 | TRBV28 | CAHGPDRNNQPQHF | TGTGCCCACGGCCCGGACAGGAACAATCAGCCCCAGCATTTT
. | . | 15 | TRBJ2-1 | TRBV5-6 | CASSLAVGSGNEQFF | TGTGCCAGCAGCTTGGCCGTCGGTAGCGGCAATGAGCAGTTCTTC
. | . | 16 | TRBJ1-5 | TRBV7-3 | CASSLRDCLRDQPQHF | TGTGCCAGCAGCTTAAGGGACTGTTTACGTGATCAGCCCCAGCATTTT
. | . | 13 | TRBJ2-3 | TRBV19 | CASSITGTDTQYF | TGTGCCAGTAGTATAACAGGGACAGATACGCAGTATTTT
few | . | 13 | TRBJ1-5 | TRBV7-2 | CASSLGQNQPQHF | TGTGCCAGCAGCCTGGGGCAGAATCAGCCCCAGCATTTT
few | TRBD2 | 14 | TRBJ2-1 | TRBV19 | CASSMRAGYNEQFF | TGTGCCAGTAGTATGAGAGCGGGATACAATGAGCAGTTCTTC
. | . | 11 | TRBJ1-1 | TRBV2 | CASSELPSAFF | TGTGCCAGCAGTGAACTCCCCTCAGCTTTCTTT
. | TRBD1 | 17 | TRBJ1-5 | TRBV6-7 | CASSPRTGSYSNQPQHF | TGTGCCAGCAGTCCCCGGACAGGATCTTATAGCAATCAGCCCCAGCATTTT
. | TRBD2 | 13 | TRBJ2-7 | TRBV27 | CAIRRDYGGEQYF | TGTGCCATCCGCCGGGACTACGGGGGCGAGCAGTACTTC
once | . | 15 | TRBJ2-7 | TRBV27 | CASRPSGGNHYEQYF | TGTGCCAGCAGACCCTCTGGGGGCAACCACTACGAGCAGTACTTC
. | TRBD2 | 16 | TRBJ2-7 | TRBV18 | CASSTTGTSGNTGQYF | TGTGCCAGCTCAACGACCGGGACTAGCGGGAATACGGGGCAGTACTTC
. | TRBD1 | 14 | TRBJ2-7 | TRBV10-3 | CAISYSQGMGEQYF | TGTGCCATCAGTTATTCACAGGGGATGGGGGAGCAGTACTTC
. | TRBD1 | 14 | TRBJ2-7 | TRBV4-3 | CASSEDRGLNEQYF | TGCGCCAGCAGCGAAGACAGGGGGCTTAACGAGCAGTACTTC
. | TRBD2 | 11 | TRBJ2-1 | TRBV20-1 | CSAGGGDEQFF | TGCAGTGCTGGTGGGGGGGATGAGCAGTTCTTC
. | . | 15 | TRBJ2-7 | TRBV11-2 | CASSQEGAGGYEQYF | TGTGCCAGCAGTCAGGAGGGGGCAGGGGGTTACGAGCAGTACTTC
. | . | 13 | TRBJ2-2 | TRBV11-3 | CASSLVQTGELFF | TGTGCCAGCAGCTTAGTACAGACCGGGGAGCTGTTTTTT
few | TRBD1 | 13 | TRBJ1-2 | TRBV10-1 | CASSPGQGFGYTF | TGCGCCAGCAGCCCCGGACAGGGTTTTGGCTACACCTTC
. | . | 11 | TRBJ2-1 | TRBV7-9 | CASSRDSEQFF | TGTGCCAGCAGCCGGGATAGTGAGCAGTTCTTC
. | . | 15 | TRBJ2-3 | TRBV11-2 | CASRKGGGSTDTQYF | TGTGCCAGCAGGAAAGGGGGGGGTAGCACAGATACGCAGTATTTT
few | . | 14 | TRBJ2-1 | TRBV4-3 | CASSQETTLDEQFF | TGCGCCAGCAGCCAAGAGACTACTCTGGATGAGCAGTTCTTC
. | . | 14 | TRBJ1-1 | TRBV9 | CASSVGAGNTEAFF | TGTGCCAGCAGCGTAGGTGCGGGGAACACTGAAGCTTTCTTT
once | TRBD2 | 17 | TRBJ2-1 | TRBV4-3 | CASSQDEAGGPYNEQFF | TGCGCCAGCAGCCAAGATGAGGCGGGAGGGCCCTACAATGAGCAGTTCTTC
. | TRBD2 | 15 | TRBJ2-5 | TRBV27 | CASSPGLAEKETQYF | TGTGCCAGCAGCCCGGGACTAGCGGAAAAAGAGACCCAGTACTTC
. | . | 14 | TRBJ1-2 | TRBV5-1 | CASSLDRRLYGYTF | TGCGCCAGCAGCCTGGATCGCAGGCTCTATGGCTACACCTTC
. | . | 15 | TRBJ2-2 | TRBV18 | CASSPRDSPTGELFF | TGTGCCAGCTCACCGCGGGACAGCCCCACCGGGGAGCTGTTTTTT
. | TRBD2 | 11 | TRBJ2-1 | TRBV4-1 | CASSQTSIVFF | TGCGCCAGCAGTCAGACTAGCATAGTGTTCTTC
. | . | 13 | TRBJ1-6 | TRBV11-3 | CASSQTEDSPLHF | TGTGCCAGCAGCCAGACAGAAGATTCACCCCTCCACTTT
once | . | 14 | TRBJ2-3 | TRBV7-8 | CASSFLTGADTQYF | TGTGCCAGCAGCTTTCTGACGGGAGCTGATACGCAGTATTTT
. | TRBD2 | 16 | TRBJ2-3 | TRBV2 | CASSPGLGGGTDTQYF | TGTGCCAGCAGTCCTGGACTGGGGGGGGGCACAGATACGCAGTATTTT
. | . | 15 | TRBJ1-3 | TRBV6-1 | CASTQTGGRRDTIYF | TGTGCCAGCACCCAGACCGGGGGGCGAAGGGACACCATATATTTT
. | . | 12 | TRBJ2-7 | TRBV15 | CATSRLGGEQYF | TGTGCCACCAGCAGATTAGGGGGCGAGCAGTACTTC
. | TRBD2 | 18 | TRBJ2-2 | TRBV27 | CASLARGTSGRNTGELFF | TGTGCCAGCCTCGCCAGGGGGACTAGCGGGAGAAACACCGGGGAGCTGTTTTTT
. | TRBD2 | 16 | TRBJ2-7 | TRBV7-9 | CASSPPTSGRTGEQYF | TGTGCCAGCAGCCCCCCGACTAGCGGGAGGACTGGCGAGCAGTACTTC
. | . | 13 | TRBJ1-2 | TRBV5-4 | CASSLRGVHGYTF | TGTGCCAGCAGCTTGAGAGGAGTGCATGGCTACACCTTC
. | TRBD1 | 14 | TRBJ1-2 | TRBV5-6 | CASSLRDRGRGYTF | TGTGCCAGCAGCTTGAGGGACAGGGGGCGTGGCTACACCTTC
. | . | 13 | TRBJ1-5 | TRBV6-1 | CASRGGGILPQHF | TGTGCCAGCAGAGGTGGAGGGATATTACCCCAGCATTTT